Listed below are T cell receptor beta chains from one sample, sequenced in a study of type 1 regulatory T cells. TCRdb reprocessed the reads with MiXCR, giving one entry per CDR3 protein. This table has around 64,000 distinct CDR3 sequences, around 21% appearing once. No antigen is known for these receptors. The sample was cultured type 1 regulatory T (Tr1) cells, either the whole culture or a sorted fraction (not recorded which). These receptors were obtained from a human donor in good health. Each CDR3 is given with its conserved first and last residue. D genes are given only for firm matches. Expanded clones are given a class, and other clones once, few, many or no size at all.

>TRBJ2-5|TRBV11-2|NA|few
CASSSVWETQYF
TGTGCCAGCAGCTCGGTGTGGGAGACCCAGTACTTC
>TRBJ2-6|TRBV20-1|NA|few
CSARDLRGIHSGANVLTF
TGCAGTGCTAGAGATCTTAGGGGCATTCACTCTGGGGCCAACGTCCTGACTTTC
>TRBJ2-1|TRBV15|NA|few
CATSRDKPAYNEQFF
TGTGCCACCAGCAGAGATAAGCCGGCGTACAATGAGCAGTTCTTC
>TRBJ1-6|TRBV12-3/TRBV12-4|NA|NA
CASRPTGNGSPLHF
TGTGCCAGCAGACCAACAGGGAATGGATCACCCCTCCACTTT
>TRBJ2-3|TRBV7-8|NA|NA
CASSPLSPTGNGDTQYF
TGTGCCAGCAGCCCTCTCTCACCGACTGGCAATGGGGATACGCAGTATTTT
>TRBJ2-1|TRBV20-1|TRBD2|few
CSASGTSGSYNEQFF
TGCAGTGCTTCCGGGACTAGCGGGTCCTACAATGAGCAGTTCTTC
>TRBJ1-5|TRBV6-2/TRBV6-3|NA|few
CASSLRVGGNQPQHF
TGTGCCAGCAGTTTAAGGGTGGGGGGCAATCAGCCCCAGCATTTT
>TRBJ2-7|TRBV7-8|NA|NA
CASSLRLSRDGEQYF
TGTGCCAGCAGCTTACGGCTTTCACGGGACGGAGAGCAGTACTTC
>TRBJ1-2|TRBV7-2|NA|NA
CASSHIEYGYTF
TGTGCCAGCAGCCACATAGAGTATGGCTACACCTTC
>TRBJ1-1|TRBV19|NA|NA
CASKGAGEAFF
TGTGCCAGCAAGGGAGCCGGTGAAGCTTTCTTT
>TRBJ1-1|TRBV3-1|NA|NA
CASSPRRPNTEAFF
TGTGCCAGCAGCCCGAGAAGACCCAACACTGAAGCTTTCTTT
>TRBJ2-1|TRBV27|NA|NA
CASRLGSSSYNEQFF
TGTGCCAGCAGATTAGGGTCTAGCTCCTACAATGAGCAGTTCTTC
>TRBJ1-2|TRBV12-3/TRBV12-4|TRBD1|few
CASRGTGFPGDTF
TGTGCCAGCAGAGGGACAGGGTTCCCGGGGGACACCTTC
>TRBJ2-3|TRBV4-3|TRBD2|many
CASSQKGLAGYLQPPDTQYF
TGCGCCAGCAGCCAGAAGGGACTAGCGGGCTACCTCCAACCCCCAGATACGCAGTATTTT
>TRBJ2-3|TRBV20-1|TRBD2|many
CSARGGLGLDTQYF
TGCAGTGCTAGAGGGGGACTAGGTTTAGATACGCAGTATTTT
>TRBJ2-1|TRBV10-3|TRBD1|NA
CATTGATGTSDEQFF
TGTGCCACCACAGGGGCGACCGGGACATCCGATGAGCAGTTCTTC
>TRBJ1-1|TRBV7-8|TRBD1|NA
CASSIGQGMGAFF
TGTGCCAGCAGCATAGGACAGGGTATGGGAGCTTTCTTT
>TRBJ1-1|TRBV5-1|TRBD1|few
CASSLVPGGSTEAFF
TGCGCCAGCAGCTTGGTGCCAGGGGGGAGCACTGAAGCTTTCTTT
>TRBJ2-3|TRBV5-6|NA|NA
CASSLFLTDTQYF
TGTGCCAGCAGCTTGTTTTTGACAGATACGCAGTATTTT
>TRBJ1-3|TRBV27|TRBD1|NA
CAGAAGTGLHSGNTIYF
TGTGCCGGCGCAGCGGGGACAGGGCTCCACTCTGGAAACACCATATATTTT
>TRBJ1-1|TRBV18|NA|few
CASSPPGLLNGAFF
TGTGCCAGCTCACCTCCGGGACTCTTGAACGGGGCTTTCTTT
>TRBJ2-7|TRBV20-1|NA|NA
CSARYMSYEQYF
TGCAGTGCTAGATACATGTCCTACGAGCAGTACTTC
>TRBJ2-1|TRBV20-1|NA|few
CSARDWASAHNEQFF
TGCAGTGCTAGAGATTGGGCTAGCGCACACAATGAGCAGTTCTTC
>TRBJ2-1|TRBV7-2|NA|NA
CASSLAPQGEQFF
TGTGCCAGCAGCTTAGCACCCCAGGGTGAGCAGTTCTTC
>TRBJ1-6|TRBV7-8|TRBD1|NA
CASSQRTGSSPLHF
TGTGCCAGCAGCCAAAGGACAGGGAGCTCACCCCTCCACTTT
>TRBJ1-1|TRBV10-3|NA|many
CAISGGGMNTEAFF
TGTGCCATCAGTGGTGGGGGGATGAACACTGAAGCTTTCTTT
>TRBJ2-7|TRBV7-2|TRBD2|few
CASSLGRGSYYEQYF
TGTGCCAGCAGCTTAGGCCGCGGGAGCTACTACGAGCAGTACTTC
>TRBJ2-3|TRBV27|NA|few
CASRRYLNEFTDTQYF
TGTGCCAGCCGACGGTATCTGAACGAGTTCACAGATACGCAGTATTTT
>TRBJ2-7|TRBV5-1|NA|few
CASSGLSAGEQYF
TGCGCCAGCAGCGGTCTCTCGGCGGGGGAGCAGTACTTC